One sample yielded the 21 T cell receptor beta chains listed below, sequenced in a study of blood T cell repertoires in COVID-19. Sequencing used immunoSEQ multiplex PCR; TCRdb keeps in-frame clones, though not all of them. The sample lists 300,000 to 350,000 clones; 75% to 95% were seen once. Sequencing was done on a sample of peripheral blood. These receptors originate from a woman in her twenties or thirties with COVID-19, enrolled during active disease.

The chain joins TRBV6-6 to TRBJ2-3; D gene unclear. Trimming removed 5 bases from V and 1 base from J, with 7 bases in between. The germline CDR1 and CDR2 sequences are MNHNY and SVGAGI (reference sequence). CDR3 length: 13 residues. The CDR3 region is CASSVTGTDTQYF. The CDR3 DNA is TGTGCCAGCAGTGTTACTGGCACAGATACGCAGTATTTT.

The CDR3 nucleotides read TGTGCCAGCACTCCCTTCGGGGCAGGGGGATATCAGCCCCAGCATTTT. This codes for CASTPFGAGGYQPQHF. The chain links TRBV28 to TRBJ1-5; TRBD1 matches at 7 bases. The junction had 14 bases not matched to a gene; V was cut back by 7 bases and J by 5 bases. In germline, CDR1 is MDHEN, CDR2 SYDVKM. The CDR3 runs 16 residues.

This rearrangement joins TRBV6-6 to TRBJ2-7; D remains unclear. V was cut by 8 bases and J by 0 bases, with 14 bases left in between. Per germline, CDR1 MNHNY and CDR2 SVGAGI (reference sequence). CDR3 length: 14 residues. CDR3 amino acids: CASVANAYSYEQYF. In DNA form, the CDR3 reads TGTGCCAGCGTAGCCAACGCCTACTCCTACGAGCAGTACTTC.

The CDR3: CASSLFGQRPLDTQYF. The CDR3 nucleotides read TGTGCCAGCAGCTTATTTGGACAGAGACCCCTGGATACGCAGTATTTT. V usage is TRBV7-9 and J usage is TRBJ2-3; weak D call: TRBD1 (6 bases). The germline gives CDR1 SEHNR, CDR2 FQNEAQ (reference sequence). V gave up 2 bases and J gave up 6 bases, with 18 bases separating them. The CDR3 is made up of 16 amino acids.

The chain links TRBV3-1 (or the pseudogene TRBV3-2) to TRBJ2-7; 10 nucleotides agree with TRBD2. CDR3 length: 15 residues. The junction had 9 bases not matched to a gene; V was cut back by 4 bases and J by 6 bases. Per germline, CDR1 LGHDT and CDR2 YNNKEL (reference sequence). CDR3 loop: CASSLTGLAHTEQYF. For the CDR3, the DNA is TGTGCCAGCAGCCTGACGGGACTAGCGCATACCGAGCAGTACTTC.

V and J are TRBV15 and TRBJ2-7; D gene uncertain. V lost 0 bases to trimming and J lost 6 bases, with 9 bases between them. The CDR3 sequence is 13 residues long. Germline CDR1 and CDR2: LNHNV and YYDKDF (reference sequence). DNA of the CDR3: TGTGCCACCAGCAGAGATCTATGGAGCGAGCAGTACTTC. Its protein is CATSRDLWSEQYF.

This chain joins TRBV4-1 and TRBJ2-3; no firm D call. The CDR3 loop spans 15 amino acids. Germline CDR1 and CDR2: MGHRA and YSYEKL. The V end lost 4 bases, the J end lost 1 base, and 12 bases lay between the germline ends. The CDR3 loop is CASSPRVSGTDTQYF. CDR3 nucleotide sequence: TGCGCCAGCAGCCCACGCGTAAGCGGCACAGATACGCAGTATTTT.

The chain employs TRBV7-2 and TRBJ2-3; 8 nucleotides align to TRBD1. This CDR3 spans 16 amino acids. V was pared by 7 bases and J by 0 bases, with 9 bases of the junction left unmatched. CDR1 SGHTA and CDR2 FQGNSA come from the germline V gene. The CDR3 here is CASKQQGVVSTDTQYF. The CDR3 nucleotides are TGTGCCAGCAAACAACAGGGGGTGGTGAGCACAGATACGCAGTATTTT.

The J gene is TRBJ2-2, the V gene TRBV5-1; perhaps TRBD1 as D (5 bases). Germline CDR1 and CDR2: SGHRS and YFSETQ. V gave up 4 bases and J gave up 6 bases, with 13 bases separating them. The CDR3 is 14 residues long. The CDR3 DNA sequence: TGCGCCAGCAGCCGAACTACAGGCTCCGGGGAGCTGTTTTTT. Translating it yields CASSRTTGSGELFF.

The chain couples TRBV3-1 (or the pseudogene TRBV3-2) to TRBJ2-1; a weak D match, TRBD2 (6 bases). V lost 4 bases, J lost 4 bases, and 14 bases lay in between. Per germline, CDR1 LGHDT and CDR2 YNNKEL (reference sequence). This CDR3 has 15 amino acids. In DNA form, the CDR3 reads TGTGCCAGCAGCCTAGTCGGGACTCGTTACAATGAGCAGTTCTTC. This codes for CASSLVGTRYNEQFF.

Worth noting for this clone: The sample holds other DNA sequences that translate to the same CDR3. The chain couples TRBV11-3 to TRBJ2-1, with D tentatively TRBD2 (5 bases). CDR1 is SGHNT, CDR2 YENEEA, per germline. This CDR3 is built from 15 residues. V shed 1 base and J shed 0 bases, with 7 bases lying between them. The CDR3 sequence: CASSLGGSSYNEQFF. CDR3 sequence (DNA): TGTGCCAGCAGCTTAGGCGGGTCCTCCTACAATGAGCAGTTCTTC.

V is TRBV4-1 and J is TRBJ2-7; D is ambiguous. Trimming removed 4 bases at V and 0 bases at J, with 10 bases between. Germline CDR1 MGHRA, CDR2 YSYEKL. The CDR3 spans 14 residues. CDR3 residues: CASSRTQDSYEQYF. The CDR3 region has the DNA TGCGCCAGCAGCCGAACGCAGGACTCCTACGAGCAGTACTTC.

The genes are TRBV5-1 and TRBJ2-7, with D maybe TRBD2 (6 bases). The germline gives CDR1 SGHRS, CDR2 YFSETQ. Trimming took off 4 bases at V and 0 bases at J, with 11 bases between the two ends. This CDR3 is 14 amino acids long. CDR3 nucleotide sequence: TGCGCCAGCAGCCTGTCGACTAGCTCCTACGAGCAGTACTTC. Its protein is CASSLSTSSYEQYF.

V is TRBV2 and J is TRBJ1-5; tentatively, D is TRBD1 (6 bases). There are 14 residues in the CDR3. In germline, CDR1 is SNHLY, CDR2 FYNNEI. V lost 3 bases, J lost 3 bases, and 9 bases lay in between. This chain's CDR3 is CASSDGGLNQPQHF. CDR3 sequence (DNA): TGTGCCAGCAGTGACGGGGGGCTCAATCAGCCCCAGCATTTT.

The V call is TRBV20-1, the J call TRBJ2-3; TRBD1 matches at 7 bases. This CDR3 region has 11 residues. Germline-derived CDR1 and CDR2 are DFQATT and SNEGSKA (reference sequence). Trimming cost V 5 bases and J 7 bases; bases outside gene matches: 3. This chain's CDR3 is CSALQGHTQYF. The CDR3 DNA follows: TGCAGTGCTCTACAGGGGCATACGCAGTATTTT.

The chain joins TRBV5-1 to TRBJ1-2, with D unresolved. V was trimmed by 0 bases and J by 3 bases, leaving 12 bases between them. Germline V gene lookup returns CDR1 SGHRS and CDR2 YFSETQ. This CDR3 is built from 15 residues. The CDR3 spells CASSLERLKDYGYTF. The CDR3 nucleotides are TGCGCCAGCAGCTTGGAGCGTCTCAAGGACTATGGCTACACCTTC.

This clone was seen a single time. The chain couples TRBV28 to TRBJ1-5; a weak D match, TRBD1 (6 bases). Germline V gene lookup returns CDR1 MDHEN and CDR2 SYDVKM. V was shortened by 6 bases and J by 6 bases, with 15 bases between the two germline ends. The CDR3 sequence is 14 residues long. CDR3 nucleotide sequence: TGTGCCAGCAGGGTACAGGGAGTCGGTCAGCCCCAGCATTTT. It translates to CASRVQGVGQPQHF.

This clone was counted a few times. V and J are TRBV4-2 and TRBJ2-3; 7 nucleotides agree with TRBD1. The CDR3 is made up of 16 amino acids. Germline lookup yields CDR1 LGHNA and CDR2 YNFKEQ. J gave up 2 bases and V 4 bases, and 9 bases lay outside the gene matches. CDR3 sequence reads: CASSPSTGSNTDTQYF. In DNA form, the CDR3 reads TGTGCCAGCAGCCCGTCGACAGGGTCCAACACAGATACGCAGTATTTT.

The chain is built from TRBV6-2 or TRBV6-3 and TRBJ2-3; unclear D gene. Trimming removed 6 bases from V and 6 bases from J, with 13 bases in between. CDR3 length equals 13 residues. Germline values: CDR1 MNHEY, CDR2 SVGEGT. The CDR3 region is CASSLLERDTQYF. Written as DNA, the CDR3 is TGTGCCAGCAGCCTCCTCGAGAGGGATACGCAGTATTTT.

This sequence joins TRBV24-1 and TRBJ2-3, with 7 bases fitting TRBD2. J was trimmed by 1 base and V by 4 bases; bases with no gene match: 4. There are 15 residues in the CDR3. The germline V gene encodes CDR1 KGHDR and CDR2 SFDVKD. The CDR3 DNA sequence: TGTGCCACCAGTGAGGATCTAGCGGGCACAGATACGCAGTATTTT. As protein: CATSEDLAGTDTQYF.

The CDR3 is CASSYSSGRAYNEQFF. The DNA of the CDR3 is TGTGCCAGCAGTTACTCCAGCGGGAGGGCCTACAATGAGCAGTTCTTC. V and J are TRBV6-5 and TRBJ2-1; TRBD2 matches 10 bases. From germline, CDR1 is MNHEY and CDR2 SVGAGI. This CDR3 spans 16 amino acids. Losses at the gene ends were 0 bases for V and 2 bases for J; bases not matched to a gene: 1.